This T cell receptor (beta chain) derives from a study of graft-versus-host responses after intestinal transplantation. Study-wide results and caveats: The authors found GvH clones in recipient marrow, some appearing first in ileum or blood.

The assay was immunoSEQ multiplex PCR, and TCRdb's table has in-frame clones only and misses some. The sample lists about 39,000 clones, over 90% occurring once. With respect to this clone: Its target is unknown.

The source material was unstimulated CD8+ T cells sorted from spleen or lymph node cells, sampled before transplant. The origin of this receptor is a human donor who was the organ donor for an intestinal transplant.

The CDR3 sequence: CASSLHRGTGGPYNEQFF. As DNA, the CDR3 is TGCGCCAGCAGCCTCCATAGGGGAACGGGAGGGCCCTACAATGAGCAGTTCTTC. The chain has TRBV4-3 and TRBJ2-1, with 8 bases matching TRBD2. CDR1 and CDR2 (germline): LGHNA, YSLEER. V trimming: 4 bases; J trimming: 2 bases; junction bases outside the gene matches: 13. The CDR3 length is 18 residues.